The 13 T cell receptor beta chains presented below share a single source sample, sequenced in a study of T cell repertoires in cytomegalovirus infection. These receptors have no known antigen. TCRdb re-analysed the reads in MiXCR, keeping a single row per CDR3 protein. The sample shows roughly 920,000 distinct CDR3 sequences, 25% to 40% of them seen only once. Sequenced material: cultured CD8+ T cells from PBMCs, taken from culture after CMV antigen stimulation. These receptors all come from a human donor in good health (CMV status not recorded). Some clones in this sample may be carry-over from other donors' samples.

At least ten counts were recorded for this clonotype. The gene calls are TRBV10-3 and TRBJ2-1; 7 nucleotides align to TRBD2. Per germline, CDR1 ENHRY and CDR2 SYGVKD. Trimming at V came to 1 base and at J to 0 bases, leaving 3 bases not matched to a gene. CDR3 length: 16 residues. The CDR3 DNA reads as TGTGCCATCAGTGAGTTAGCTAGCGGCTCCTACAATGAGCAGTTCTTC. It is translated as CAISELASGSYNEQFF.

The chain has TRBV6-5 and TRBJ1-1; D might be TRBD1 (5 bases). V was cut by 0 bases and J by 3 bases, with 14 bases left in between. Germline V lookup: CDR1 MNHEY, CDR2 SVGAGI. The CDR3 covers 16 residues. CDR3 in DNA: TGTGCCAGCAGTTACTCGACCCAGGGCACATACACTGAAGCTTTCTTT. Encoded protein: CASSYSTQGTYTEAFF.

This sequence joins TRBV14 and TRBJ2-5; D unresolved. CDR1 SGHDN and CDR2 FVKESK come from the germline V gene. The V and J ends lost 0 bases and 2 bases respectively, with 19 bases between them. This CDR3 is built from 18 residues. The CDR3 region is CASSQELNPHYPQETQYF. The CDR3 nucleotides are TGTGCCAGCAGCCAAGAACTCAACCCCCATTATCCTCAAGAGACCCAGTACTTC.

This clonotype has more than one count but fewer than ten. CDR3 nucleotide sequence: TGTGCCAGCAGTCCTCCGGTTCGGTGGAATTCACCCCTCCACTTT. Encoded protein: CASSPPVRWNSPLHF. The chain joins TRBV28 to TRBJ1-6; D gene unclear. The germline V gene has CDR1 MDHEN and CDR2 SYDVKM. The CDR3 is 15 amino acids. Trimming took 5 bases from V and 7 from J, leaving 15 bases between them. Supplemented by reference TRBV28 and TRBJ1-6, the full variable domain reads DVKVTQSSRYLVKRTGEKVFLECVQDMDHENMFWYRQDPGLGLRLIYFSYDVKMKEKGDIPEGYSVSREKKERFSLILESASTNQTSMYLCASSPPVRWNSPLHFGNGTRLTVT.

This clonotype was counted only a few times. The V call is TRBV4-3, the J call TRBJ1-1; TRBD1 is a possible D gene (5 bases). The CDR3 is 13 residues long. V shed 1 base and J shed 6 bases, with 9 bases lying between them. CDR1 and CDR2 from the germline V gene are LGHNA and YSLEER. CDR3 region: CASSQGGGAEAFF. The DNA for the CDR3 is TGCGCCAGCAGCCAAGGGGGGGGGGCTGAAGCTTTCTTT.

In its sample, this clonotype was seen a few times. This chain links TRBV9 with TRBJ2-1, with TRBD1 matching over 7 bases. The J segment lost 1 base and the V segment lost 3 bases, leaving 4 bases of the junction unmatched. Germline CDR1 is SGDLS and CDR2 is YYNGEE. The CDR3 runs 15 residues. For the CDR3, the DNA is TGTGCCAGCAGCGGCCGGACAGGTTCCTACAATGAGCAGTTCTTC. Amino acid sequence: CASSGRTGSYNEQFF.

The sample holds one count of this clonotype. The V gene is TRBV6-5, the J gene TRBJ2-3; D remains ambiguous. Germline values: CDR1 MNHEY, CDR2 SVGAGI. This CDR3 has 15 residues. V was trimmed by 0 bases and J by 3 bases, leaving 10 bases between them. CDR3 coding DNA: TGTGCCAGCAGTTACTCGAAACCTGGGACAGATACGCAGTATTTT. It yields the protein CASSYSKPGTDTQYF.

V usage is TRBV4-1 and J usage is TRBJ2-7; TRBD1 matches 7 bases. Losses at the gene ends were 1 base for V and 5 bases for J; bases not matched to a gene: 2. The germline CDR1 and CDR2 sequences are MGHRA and YSYEKL. CDR3 size: 13 residues. CDR3: CASSQVGGDEQYF. CDR3 nucleotides: TGCGCCAGCAGCCAAGTAGGGGGCGACGAGCAGTACTTC.

Concerning this clonotype: With a much larger clone just one base away, this may be a read error. The gene calls are TRBV7-9 and TRBJ2-3; D is unresolved. The CDR3 extends over 14 amino acids. The V and J ends lost 0 bases and 2 bases respectively, with 6 bases between them. CDR1 is SEHNR and CDR2 is FQNEAQ in the germline V gene (reference sequence). The CDR3 loop is CASSLASNTDTQYF. The CDR3, as DNA: TGTGCCAGCAGCTTAGCGAGTAACACAGATACGCAGTATTTT.

J is TRBJ2-7 and V is TRBV27; 8 bases map to TRBD1. This CDR3 contains 13 residues. Germline CDR1 reads MNHEY; CDR2 reads SMNVEV (reference sequence). V gave up 10 bases and J gave up 2 bases; unmatched junction bases: 7. CDR3 sequence reads: CATRQGLAYEQYF. In DNA form, the CDR3 reads TGTGCCACAAGACAGGGGTTGGCCTACGAGCAGTACTTC.

This chain connects TRBV20-1 to TRBJ1-5; D is ambiguous. CDR1 is DFQATT and CDR2 is SNEGSKA in the germline V gene (reference sequence). Trimming pared 3 bases from V and 7 bases from J, leaving 16 bases between. The length of the CDR3 is 14 residues. The CDR3 loop is CSARDRPGKQPQHF. The CDR3 bases are TGCAGTGCTAGGGACCGACCGGGGAAACAGCCCCAGCATTTT.

The J gene is TRBJ2-3, the V gene TRBV18, with 9 bases lining up with TRBD1. The CDR3 is 16 residues long. The trim removed 3 bases at V and 1 base at J, leaving 5 bases unmatched. Germline V lookup: CDR1 KGHSH, CDR2 LQKENI. Written as DNA, the CDR3 is TGTGCCAGCTCACCCCCGGGACAGGGCGGCACAGATACGCAGTATTTT. The encoded protein is CASSPPGQGGTDTQYF.

This chain connects TRBV14 to TRBJ1-1; D perhaps matches TRBD1 (6 bases). Germline V gives CDR1 SGHDN, CDR2 FVKESK. This CDR3 spans 14 amino acids. V lost 2 bases and J lost 7, with 14 bases in between. CDR3 coding DNA: TGTGCCAGCAGCCAACATTCAGGGGCGCTTGAAGCTTTCTTT. As protein: CASSQHSGALEAFF.